This note documents a single T cell receptor (beta chain) sequence. These data come from a study of T cell responses to AZD1222 COVID-19 vaccine. The V gene's germline CDR1 is SGHTA and CDR2 FQGNSA. The CDR3 has 16 residues. V shed 2 bases and J 9 bases; nucleotides not matched to a gene: 12. Generated by immunoSEQ multiplex PCR, the TCRdb table keeps only in-frame clones and is missing some. The sample carries over 150,000 clones, over 85% recorded once. The specimen was peripheral blood, collected 28 days after the second dose of the MenACWY control vaccine. V gene TRBV7-2 combines with J gene TRBJ2-7; TRBD1 agrees at 11 bases. This TCR derives from an adult who received the MenACWY meningococcal vaccine as a control. This chain's CDR3 is CASSLLSIPGQGVQYF. The CDR3 DNA reads TGTGCCAGCAGCTTACTATCAATCCCGGGACAGGGGGTGCAGTACTTC.